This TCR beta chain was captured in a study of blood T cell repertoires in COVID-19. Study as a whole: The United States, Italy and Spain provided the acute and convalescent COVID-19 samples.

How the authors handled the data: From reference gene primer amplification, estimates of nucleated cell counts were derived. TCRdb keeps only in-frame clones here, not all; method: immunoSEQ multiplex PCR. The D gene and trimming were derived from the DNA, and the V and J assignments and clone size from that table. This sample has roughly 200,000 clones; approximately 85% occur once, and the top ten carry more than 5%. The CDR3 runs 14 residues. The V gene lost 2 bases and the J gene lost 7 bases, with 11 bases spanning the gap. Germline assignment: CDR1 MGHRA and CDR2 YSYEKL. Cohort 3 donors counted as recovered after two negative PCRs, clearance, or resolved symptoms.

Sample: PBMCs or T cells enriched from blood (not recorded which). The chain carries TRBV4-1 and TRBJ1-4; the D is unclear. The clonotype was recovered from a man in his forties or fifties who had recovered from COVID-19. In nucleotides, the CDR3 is TGCGCCAGCAGCCAACAGGCCATAGTTGAAAAACTGTTTTTT. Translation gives CASSQQAIVEKLFF.